This TCR beta chain was recorded in a study of T cell therapy after organ transplantation. The overall study: T cells were expanded 2 to 3 weeks with 30 CMV class I/II epitopes. CMV-specific T cells, median 1.92 x 10^8, were given as 2 to 6 intravenous infusions. Findings and caveats of the study: Nonresponder repertoires showed strong pretherapy expansions, barely changing post-therapy. Pretherapy CD8 clonality inversely correlated with its fold change after therapy.

Libraries were prepared by immunoSEQ multiplex PCR; TCRdb keeps only in-frame clonotypes and omits some of them. The sample carries roughly 15,000 clones, 65% to 90% recorded once. The J segment lost 1 base and the V segment lost 2 bases, leaving 1 base of the junction unmatched. CDR1 is SGHTS, CDR2 YDEGEE, per germline. CDR3 size: 16 residues. A remark on this clone: As yet, its antigen is unknown.

Described time point: 20-29 weeks after completion of therapy. This receptor was identified in a human patient who had received a solid organ transplant and had CMV disease. Some T cells may arise from the graft donor. The V gene is TRBV5-8, the J gene TRBJ2-4, with 12 bases identical to TRBD2. The specimen comprised CD8+ T cells from blood, sampled after autologous CMV-specific T cell therapy. The CDR3 DNA reads as TGTGCCAGCAGCTTTGGACTAGCGGGGGCCAAAAACATTCAGTACTTC. Translating gives CASSFGLAGAKNIQYF.